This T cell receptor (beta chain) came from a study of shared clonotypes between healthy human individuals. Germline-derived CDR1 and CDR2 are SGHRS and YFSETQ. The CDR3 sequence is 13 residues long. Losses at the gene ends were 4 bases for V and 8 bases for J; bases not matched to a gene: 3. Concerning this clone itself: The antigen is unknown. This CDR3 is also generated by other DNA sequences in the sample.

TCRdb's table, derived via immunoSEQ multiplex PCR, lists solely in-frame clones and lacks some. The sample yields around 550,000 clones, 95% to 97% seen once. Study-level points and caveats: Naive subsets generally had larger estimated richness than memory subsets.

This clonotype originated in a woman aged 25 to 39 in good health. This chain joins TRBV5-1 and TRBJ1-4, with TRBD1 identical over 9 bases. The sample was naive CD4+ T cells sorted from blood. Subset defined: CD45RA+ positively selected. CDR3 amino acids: CASSLGQGEKLFF. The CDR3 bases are TGCGCCAGCAGCCTTGGACAGGGGGAAAAACTGTTTTTT.